This record concerns one TCR beta chain sequence. This sample was taken from a study of Ad26.COV2.S vaccination and SARS-CoV-2 variants. Sequencing used immunoSEQ multiplex PCR; TCRdb keeps in-frame clones, though not all of them. The sample lists fewer than 500,000 clones; roughly 91% were seen once. As for treatment: some 20 received Ad26.COV2.S at low or high dose, single or two shots; 5 received placebo; per-sample allocation not given. At day 63 after the first vaccine or placebo injection, samples were drawn. Germline V gene sequence: CDR1 SNHLY, CDR2 FYNNEI. Trimming pared 3 bases from V and 0 bases from J, leaving 11 bases between. The length of the CDR3 is 15 residues.

The sequence was collected from a person aged 18 to 65 who received the Ad26.COV2.S COVID-19 vaccine or a placebo. The genes are TRBV2 and TRBJ2-5; the D is unclear. Sequenced here: peripheral blood, sampled in a trial of Ad26.COV2.S vaccine versus placebo. The CDR3 DNA reads as TGTGCCAGCAGTGATGGGTCCTTGTACCAAGAGACCCAGTACTTC. It codes for CASSDGSLYQETQYF.